This is a list of T cell receptor beta chains from one sample in a study of CD4 and CD8 cells across lung adenocarcinoma regions. TCRdb passed the PCR reads through MiXCR, listing each CDR3 protein once. The table lists 15,000 or so distinct CDR3 sequences, around 40% of them singletons. Sequenced sample: CD4+ T cells from the center of a lung tumor. The source is a male donor with lung adenocarcinoma. The CD4 and CD8 labels of this study may be unreliable. CDR3s include the opening cysteine and the closing phenylalanine or tryptophan. Each record gives: CDR3 DNA, CDR3 protein, J gene, V gene, clone size, D gene, CDR3 length. D genes are given only for firm matches. Clone size, where shown, is once, few, many, or a class for clones that have expanded.

TGTGCCAGCAGTTTAGGGGGGCGGGAGGGGGCTCGGTACTTC	CASSLGGREGARYF	TRBJ2-1	TRBV27	many	TRBD2	14
TGTGCCAGCAGCTCCGAGGGGCTAGCGGGAGGGCTGGGAATGCCTAACAATGAGCAGTTCTTC	CASSSEGLAGGLGMPNNEQFF	TRBJ2-1	TRBV7-3	-	TRBD2	21
TGTGCCAGCAGCCAAGGGAATAATTCACCCCTCCACTTT	CASSQGNNSPLHF	TRBJ1-6	TRBV14	many	-	13
TGTGCCAGCAGTTTAAATCTTGGACGGGGAATTGGGCAGTTCTTC	CASSLNLGRGIGQFF	TRBJ2-1	TRBV6-5	medium-sized	-	15
TGTGCCAGCAGCTTACTAGCGGGAGATCCAACAGATACGCAGTATTTT	CASSLLAGDPTDTQYF	TRBJ2-3	TRBV6-5	medium-sized	TRBD2	16
TGTGCCAGCAGTGAAGTCAGGTCCACTGGGGAGCAGTTCTTC	CASSEVRSTGEQFF	TRBJ2-1	TRBV6-1	medium-sized	-	14
TGCGCCAGCAGCTGGAACGGGAGGACCTACGAGCAGTACTTC	CASSWNGRTYEQYF	TRBJ2-7	TRBV5-1	few	TRBD2	14
TGTGCCAGCAGCGACCCCTTCTGGGAGCAGTTCTTC	CASSDPFWEQFF	TRBJ2-1	TRBV6-2/TRBV6-3	few	-	12
TGCGCCAGCAGTATAGCGGGTCCCTACAATGAGCAGTTCTTC	CASSIAGPYNEQFF	TRBJ2-1	TRBV10-1	few	TRBD2	14
TGTGCCAGCAGCTTCTGGGGAGGGAACGTTGAGCAGTTCTTC	CASSFWGGNVEQFF	TRBJ2-1	TRBV11-2	many	TRBD2	14
TGTGCCAGCAGCGCCGACTTAACGGGCACAGATACGCAGTATTTT	CASSADLTGTDTQYF	TRBJ2-3	TRBV9	-	-	15
TGCGCCAGCAGTAAGGGAGCGGGAGGTCTCTACGAGCAGTACTTC	CASSKGAGGLYEQYF	TRBJ2-7	TRBV10-2	-	TRBD2	15
TGTGCCAGCAGTGAACGGGGCGGGAGCAGAAATGAGCAGTTTTTC	CASSERGGSRNEQFF	TRBJ2-1	TRBV6-1	-	TRBD2	15
TGTGCCAGCAGTAGACTTTGGACTGCCAAAGAGACCCAGTACTTC	CASSRLWTAKETQYF	TRBJ2-5	TRBV6-2/TRBV6-3	-	-	15
TGTGCTAGTATGTTCTCTGGGGCCAACGTCCTGACTTTC	CASMFSGANVLTF	TRBJ2-6	TRBV12-5	-	-	13
TGTGCCAGCAGCCAAGATAATCTGGAAACGTATGGCTACACCTTC	CASSQDNLETYGYTF	TRBJ1-2	TRBV3-1	-	-	15
TGTGCCAGCAGCTTTCTCCGGACTAGCGGGATTTACAATGAGCAGTTCTTC	CASSFLRTSGIYNEQFF	TRBJ2-1	TRBV7-6	few	TRBD2	17
TGTGCCAGCAGTTTACCTAGCCGACAAGAGACCCAGTACTTC	CASSLPSRQETQYF	TRBJ2-5	TRBV12-3/TRBV12-4	few	-	14
TGTGCCAGCAGTGACCCATCTAGCGGGAGGGGGTACAATGAGCAGTTCTTC	CASSDPSSGRGYNEQFF	TRBJ2-1	TRBV6-4	few	TRBD2	17
TGTGCCAGCAGCACTACAGGGGCGGGGGGCTACACCTTC	CASSTTGAGGYTF	TRBJ1-2	TRBV7-8	many	TRBD1	13
TGCGCCAGCCAGCATCTGGGAGTTGGGGCCAACGTCCTGACTTTC	CASQHLGVGANVLTF	TRBJ2-6	TRBV4-1	-	-	15
TGTGCCAGCAGTTTATTAGGGGGTGAGACCCAGTACTTC	CASSLLGGETQYF	TRBJ2-5	TRBV12-3/TRBV12-4	-	-	13
TGTGCCAGCAGCCGGACCGCCGGACAGGGTTACGAGCAGTACTTC	CASSRTAGQGYEQYF	TRBJ2-7	TRBV7-2	-	TRBD1	15
TGTGCCAGCACCCCGCTTAGCGGGAAGGACTACAATGAGCAGTTCTTC	CASTPLSGKDYNEQFF	TRBJ2-1	TRBV12-3/TRBV12-4	many	TRBD2	16
TGCAGTGCTAGACGATTAGCGGGAGAAACCTACGAGCAGTACTTC	CSARRLAGETYEQYF	TRBJ2-7	TRBV20-1	once	TRBD2	15
TGTGCCAGCAGTTTTGTCGCGGGAGGGTACGGGTCCGAGCAGTACTTC	CASSFVAGGYGSEQYF	TRBJ2-7	TRBV12-3/TRBV12-4	-	TRBD2	16
TGTGCCAGCAGTGGCAGAGGCCCAGATACGCAGTATTTC	CASSGRGPDTQYF	TRBJ2-3	TRBV25-1	-	-	13
TGTGCCATCAGTGGACAGGGGGGCAATCAGCCCCTCCACTTT	CAISGQGGNQPLHF	TRBJ1-6	TRBV10-3	-	TRBD1	14
TGTGCCAGCAGTGGAATGTGCTGTGGGGGAAACATTCTGTCTTTC	CASSGMCCGGNILSF	TRBJ2-4	TRBV6-1	-	-	15
TGTGCCAGCGGGCGAGGTCAGGGCACAGATACGCAGTATTTT	CASGRGQGTDTQYF	TRBJ2-3	TRBV27	-	-	14
TGTGCCAGCAGCTTAGCAGGGGGCGAGACCCAGTACTTC	CASSLAGGETQYF	TRBJ2-5	TRBV7-9	many	TRBD1	13
TGTGCCAGCAGGCTGGGAAATTACAATGAGCAGTTCTTC	CASRLGNYNEQFF	TRBJ2-1	TRBV6-1	-	-	13
TGCAGTGCCACAGAGGCCAAAAACATTCAGTACTTC	CSATEAKNIQYF	TRBJ2-4	TRBV20-1	few	-	12
TGTGCCAGCAGCGTATTGGGAGGGTGGGCCAATGAGCAGTTCTTC	CASSVLGGWANEQFF	TRBJ2-1	TRBV9	few	TRBD2	15